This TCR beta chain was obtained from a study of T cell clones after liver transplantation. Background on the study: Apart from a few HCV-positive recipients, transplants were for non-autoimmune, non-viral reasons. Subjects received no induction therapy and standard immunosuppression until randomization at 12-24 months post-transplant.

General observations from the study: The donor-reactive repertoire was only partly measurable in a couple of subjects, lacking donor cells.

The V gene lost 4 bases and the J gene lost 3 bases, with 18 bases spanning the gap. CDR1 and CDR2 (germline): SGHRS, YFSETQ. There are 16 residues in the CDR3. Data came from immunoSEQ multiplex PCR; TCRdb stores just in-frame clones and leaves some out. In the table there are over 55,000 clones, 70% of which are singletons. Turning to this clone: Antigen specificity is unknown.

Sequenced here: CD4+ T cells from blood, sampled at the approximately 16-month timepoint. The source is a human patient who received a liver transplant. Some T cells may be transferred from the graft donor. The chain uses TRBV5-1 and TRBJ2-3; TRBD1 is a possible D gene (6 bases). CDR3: CASSPTTGTGTDTQYF. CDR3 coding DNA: TGCGCCAGCAGCCCTACTACAGGGACGGGTACAGATACGCAGTATTTT. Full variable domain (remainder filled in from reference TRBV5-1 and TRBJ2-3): KAGVTQTPRYLIKTRGQQVTLSCSPISGHRSVSWYQQTPGQGLQFLFEYFSETQRNKGNFPGRFSGRQFSNSRSEMNVSTLELGDSALYLCASSPTTGTGTDTQYFGPGTRLTVL.